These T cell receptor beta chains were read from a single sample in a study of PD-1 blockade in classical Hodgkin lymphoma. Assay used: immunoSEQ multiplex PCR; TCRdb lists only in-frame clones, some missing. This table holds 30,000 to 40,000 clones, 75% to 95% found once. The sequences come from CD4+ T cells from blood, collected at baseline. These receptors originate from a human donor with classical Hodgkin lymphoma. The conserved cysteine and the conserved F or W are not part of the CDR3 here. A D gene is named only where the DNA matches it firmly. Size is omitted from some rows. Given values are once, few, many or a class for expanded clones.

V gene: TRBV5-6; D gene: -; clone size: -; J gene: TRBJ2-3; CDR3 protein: ASSLDPDTQY
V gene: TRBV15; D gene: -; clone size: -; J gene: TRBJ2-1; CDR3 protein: ATSRDKLGGNEQF
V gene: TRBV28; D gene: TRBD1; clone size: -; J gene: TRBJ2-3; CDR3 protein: ASSKTGGFTDTQY
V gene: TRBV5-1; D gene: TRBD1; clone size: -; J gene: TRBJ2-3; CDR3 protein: ASSHVPAGTGGTDTQY
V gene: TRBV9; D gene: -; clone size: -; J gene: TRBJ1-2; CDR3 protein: ASSPNPGGGGRGNGYT
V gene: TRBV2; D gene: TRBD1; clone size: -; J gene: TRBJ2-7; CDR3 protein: ASSEGPGGYYEQY
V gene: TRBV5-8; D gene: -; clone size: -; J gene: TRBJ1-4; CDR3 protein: ASSFSGRADEKLF
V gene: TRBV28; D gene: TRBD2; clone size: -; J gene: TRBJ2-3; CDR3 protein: AGSSGRAPQRNTQY
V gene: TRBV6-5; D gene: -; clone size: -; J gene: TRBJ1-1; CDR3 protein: ASSYTSQGPWGAF
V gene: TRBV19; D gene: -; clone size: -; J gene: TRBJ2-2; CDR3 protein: ASSISANTGELF
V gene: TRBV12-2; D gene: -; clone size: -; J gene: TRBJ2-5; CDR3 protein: ASRLEVLRGRGRARETQY
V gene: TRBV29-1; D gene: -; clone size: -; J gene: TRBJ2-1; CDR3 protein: SVGPSLNEQF
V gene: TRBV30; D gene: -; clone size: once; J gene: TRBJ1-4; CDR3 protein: AWSVEPGTANPNEKLF
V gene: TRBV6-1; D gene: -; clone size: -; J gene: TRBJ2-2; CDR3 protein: ASSELNTGELF
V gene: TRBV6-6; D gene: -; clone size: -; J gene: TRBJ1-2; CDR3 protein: ASSYDPVKVYGYT
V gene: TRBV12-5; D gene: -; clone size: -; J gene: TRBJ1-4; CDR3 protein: ASGLRQGGNEKLF
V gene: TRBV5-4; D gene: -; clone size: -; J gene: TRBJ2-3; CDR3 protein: ASSLAQGADTQY
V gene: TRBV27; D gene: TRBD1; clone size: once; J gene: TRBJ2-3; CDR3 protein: ASSGQGSTDTQY
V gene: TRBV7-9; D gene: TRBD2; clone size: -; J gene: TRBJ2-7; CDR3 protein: ASSLGMGLEQSYEQY
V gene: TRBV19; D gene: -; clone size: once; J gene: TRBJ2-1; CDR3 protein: ASGYNEQF
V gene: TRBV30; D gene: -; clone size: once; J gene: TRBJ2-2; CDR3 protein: AWSRVQGMTGELF
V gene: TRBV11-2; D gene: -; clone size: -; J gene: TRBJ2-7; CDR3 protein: ASSLEGAKSYEQY
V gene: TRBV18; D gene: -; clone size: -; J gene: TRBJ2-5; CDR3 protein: ASSPRSRQETQY
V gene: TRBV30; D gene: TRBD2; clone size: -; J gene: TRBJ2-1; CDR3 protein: AWKVIAGADEQF
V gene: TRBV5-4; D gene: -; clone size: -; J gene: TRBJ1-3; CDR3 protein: ASSLASTSGNTIY
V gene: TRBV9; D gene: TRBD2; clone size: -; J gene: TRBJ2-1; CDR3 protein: ASSPREGSYNEQF
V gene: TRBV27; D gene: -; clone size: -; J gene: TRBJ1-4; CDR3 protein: ASSLGLQGLNKGEKLF
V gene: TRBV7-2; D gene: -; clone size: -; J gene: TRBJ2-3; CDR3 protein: ASSLVSTDTQY
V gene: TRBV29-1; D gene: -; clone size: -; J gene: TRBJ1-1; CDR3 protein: SVVRGRIDTEAF
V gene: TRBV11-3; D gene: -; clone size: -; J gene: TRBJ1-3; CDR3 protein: ASSQSLGGGNTIY
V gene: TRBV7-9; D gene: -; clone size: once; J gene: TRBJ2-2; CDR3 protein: ASSLRTDGRELF
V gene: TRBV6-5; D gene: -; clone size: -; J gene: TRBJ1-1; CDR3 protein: ASFKRGRGNTEAF
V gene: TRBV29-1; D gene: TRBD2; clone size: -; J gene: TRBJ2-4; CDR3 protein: SVGLAGGDGAKNIQY
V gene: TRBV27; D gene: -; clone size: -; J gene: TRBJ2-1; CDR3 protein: ASSFSDLYNEQF
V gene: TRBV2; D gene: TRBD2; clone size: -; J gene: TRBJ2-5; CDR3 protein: ASGAGRALGLTQY